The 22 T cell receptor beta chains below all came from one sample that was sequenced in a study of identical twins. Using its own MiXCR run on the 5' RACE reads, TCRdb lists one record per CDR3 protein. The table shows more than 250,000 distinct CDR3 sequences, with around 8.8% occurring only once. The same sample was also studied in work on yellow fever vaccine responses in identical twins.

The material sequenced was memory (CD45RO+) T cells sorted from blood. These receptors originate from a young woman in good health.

Written as DNA, the CDR3 is TGCAGTGCTAGAGGCCTACAGGGGGGGAACAATCAGCCCCAGCATTTT. It yields the protein CSARGLQGGNNQPQHF. The rearrangement joins TRBV20-1 to TRBJ1-5; TRBD1 matches 8 bases. Germline CDR1 reads DFQATT; CDR2 reads SNEGSKA (reference sequence). With 1 base clipped from V and 3 bases from J, the junction kept 8 bases outside the gene matches. The CDR3 length is 16 residues.

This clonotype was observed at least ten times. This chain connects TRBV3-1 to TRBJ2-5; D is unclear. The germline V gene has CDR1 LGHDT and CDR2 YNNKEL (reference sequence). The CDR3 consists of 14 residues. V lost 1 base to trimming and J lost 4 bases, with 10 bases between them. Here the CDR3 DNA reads TGTGCCAGCAGCCAAGTTGACGGTAGAGAGACCCAGTACTTC. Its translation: CASSQVDGRETQYF.

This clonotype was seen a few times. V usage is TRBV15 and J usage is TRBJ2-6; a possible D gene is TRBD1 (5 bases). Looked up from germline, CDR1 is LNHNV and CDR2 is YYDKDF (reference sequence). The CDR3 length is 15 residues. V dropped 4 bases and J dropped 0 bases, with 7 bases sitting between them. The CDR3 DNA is TGTGCCACCAGCAAAGACAGCTCTGGGGCCAACGTCCTGACTTTC. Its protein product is CATSKDSSGANVLTF.

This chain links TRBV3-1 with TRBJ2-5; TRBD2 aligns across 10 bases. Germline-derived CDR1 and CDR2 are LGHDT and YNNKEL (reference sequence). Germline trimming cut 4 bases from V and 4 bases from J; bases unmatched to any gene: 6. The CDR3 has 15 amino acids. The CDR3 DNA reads TGTGCCAGCAGCCCCCCTAGCGGGGGAGGAGAGACCCAGTACTTC. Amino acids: CASSPPSGGGETQYF.

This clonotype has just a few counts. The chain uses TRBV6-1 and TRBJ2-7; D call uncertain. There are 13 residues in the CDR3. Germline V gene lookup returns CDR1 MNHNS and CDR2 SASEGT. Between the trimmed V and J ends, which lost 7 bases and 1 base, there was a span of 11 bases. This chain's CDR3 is CASIRTSSYEQYF. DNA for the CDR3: TGTGCCAGCATTAGAACGTCTTCCTACGAGCAGTACTTC.

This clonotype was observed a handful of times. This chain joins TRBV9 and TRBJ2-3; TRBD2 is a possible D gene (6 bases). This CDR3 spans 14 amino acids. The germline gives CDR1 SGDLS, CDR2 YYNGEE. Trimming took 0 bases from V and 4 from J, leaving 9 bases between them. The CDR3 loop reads CASSVAGVADTQYF. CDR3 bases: TGTGCCAGCAGCGTAGCGGGAGTGGCAGATACGCAGTATTTT.

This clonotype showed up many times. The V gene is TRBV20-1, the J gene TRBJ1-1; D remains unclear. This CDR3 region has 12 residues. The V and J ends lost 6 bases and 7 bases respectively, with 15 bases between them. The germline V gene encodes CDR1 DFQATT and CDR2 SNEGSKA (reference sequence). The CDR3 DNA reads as TGCAGTGCGGACCCCATGGAGGGTGAAGCTTTCTTT. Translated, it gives CSADPMEGEAFF.

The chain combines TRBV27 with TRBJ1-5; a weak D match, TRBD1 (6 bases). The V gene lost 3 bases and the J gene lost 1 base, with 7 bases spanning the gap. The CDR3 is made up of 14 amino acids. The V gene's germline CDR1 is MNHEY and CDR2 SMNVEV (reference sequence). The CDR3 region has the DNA TGTGCCAGCAGTTTTCAGGGGAGCAATCAGCCCCAGCATTTT. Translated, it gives CASSFQGSNQPQHF.

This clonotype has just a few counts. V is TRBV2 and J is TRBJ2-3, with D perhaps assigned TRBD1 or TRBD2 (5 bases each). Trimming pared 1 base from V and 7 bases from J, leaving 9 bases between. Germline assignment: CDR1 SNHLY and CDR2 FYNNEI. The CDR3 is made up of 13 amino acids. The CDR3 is CASSEGGSYTQYF. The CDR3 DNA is TGTGCCAGCAGTGAAGGGGGGTCGTATACGCAGTATTTT. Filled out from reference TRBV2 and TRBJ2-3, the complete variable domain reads EPEVTQTPSHQVTQMGQEVILRCVPISNHLYFYWYRQILGQKVEFLVSFYNNEISEKSEIFDDQFSVERPDGSNFTLKIRSTKLEDSAMYFCASSEGGSYTQYFGPGTRLTVL.

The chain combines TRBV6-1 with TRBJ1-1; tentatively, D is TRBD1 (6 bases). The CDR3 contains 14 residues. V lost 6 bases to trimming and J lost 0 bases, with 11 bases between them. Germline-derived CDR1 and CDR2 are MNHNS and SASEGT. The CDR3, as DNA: TGTGCCAGCAGGAGAACAGGGATGAACACTGAAGCTTTCTTT. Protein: CASRRTGMNTEAFF.

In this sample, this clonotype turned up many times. CDR3 sequence: CASSSLGEQYF. The DNA for the CDR3 is TGTGCCAGCAGCTCCCTGGGCGAGCAGTACTTC. The chain is built from TRBV5-5 and TRBJ2-7; no clear D gene. V lost 3 bases and J 6 bases, leaving 7 bases between the germline ends. This CDR3 is built from 11 residues. Germline V gives CDR1 SGHKS, CDR2 YYEKEE (reference sequence).

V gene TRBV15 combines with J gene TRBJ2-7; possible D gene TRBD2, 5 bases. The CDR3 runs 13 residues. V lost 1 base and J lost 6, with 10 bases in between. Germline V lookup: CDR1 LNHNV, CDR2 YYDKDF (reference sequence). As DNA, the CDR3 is TGTGCCACCAGCAGAGTACGGGATCGCGAGCAGTACTTC. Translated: CATSRVRDREQYF.

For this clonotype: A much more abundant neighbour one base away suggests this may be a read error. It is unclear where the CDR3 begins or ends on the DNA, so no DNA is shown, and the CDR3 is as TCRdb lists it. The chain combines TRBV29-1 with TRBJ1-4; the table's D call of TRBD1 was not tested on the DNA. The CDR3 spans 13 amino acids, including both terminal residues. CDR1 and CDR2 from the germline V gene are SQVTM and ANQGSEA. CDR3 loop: CSVAKGIGEKLSF.

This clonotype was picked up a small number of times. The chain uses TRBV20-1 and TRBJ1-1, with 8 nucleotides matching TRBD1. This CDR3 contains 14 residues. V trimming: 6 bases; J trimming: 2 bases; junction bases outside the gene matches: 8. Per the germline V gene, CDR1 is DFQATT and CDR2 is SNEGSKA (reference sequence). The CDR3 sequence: CSARQGASNTEAFF. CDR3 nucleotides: TGCAGTGCACGGCAGGGGGCTTCTAACACTGAAGCTTTCTTT.

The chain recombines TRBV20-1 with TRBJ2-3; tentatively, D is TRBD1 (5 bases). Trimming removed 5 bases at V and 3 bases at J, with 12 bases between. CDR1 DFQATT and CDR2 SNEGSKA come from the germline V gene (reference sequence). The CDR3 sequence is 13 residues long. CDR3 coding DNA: TGCAGTGCTCCGCTAGGGGCTACAGATACGCAGTATTTT. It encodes CSAPLGATDTQYF.

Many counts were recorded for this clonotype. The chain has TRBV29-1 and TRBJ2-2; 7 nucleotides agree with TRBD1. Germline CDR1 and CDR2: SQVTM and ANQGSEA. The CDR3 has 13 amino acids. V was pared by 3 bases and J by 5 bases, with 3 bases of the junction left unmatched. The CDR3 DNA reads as TGCAGCGTTGATTTCAGGGGGACCGGGGAGCTGTTTTTT. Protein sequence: CSVDFRGTGELFF.

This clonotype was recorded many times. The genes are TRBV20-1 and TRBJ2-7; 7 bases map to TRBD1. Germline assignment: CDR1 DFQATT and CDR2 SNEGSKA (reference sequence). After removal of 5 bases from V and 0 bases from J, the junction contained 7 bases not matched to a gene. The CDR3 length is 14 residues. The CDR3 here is CSAEDRYSSYEQYV. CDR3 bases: TGCAGTGCTGAGGACAGGTACAGCTCCTACGAGCAGTACGTC.

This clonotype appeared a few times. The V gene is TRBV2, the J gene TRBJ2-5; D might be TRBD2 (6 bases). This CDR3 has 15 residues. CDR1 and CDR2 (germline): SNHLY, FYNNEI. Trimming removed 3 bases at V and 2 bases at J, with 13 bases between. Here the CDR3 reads CASSEKTSPQETQYF. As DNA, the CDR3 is TGTGCCAGCAGTGAGAAGACTAGTCCACAAGAGACCCAGTACTTC.

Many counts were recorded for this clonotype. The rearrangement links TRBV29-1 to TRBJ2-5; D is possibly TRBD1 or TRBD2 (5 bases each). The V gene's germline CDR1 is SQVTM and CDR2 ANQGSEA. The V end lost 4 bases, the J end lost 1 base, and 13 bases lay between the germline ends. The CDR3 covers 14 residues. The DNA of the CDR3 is TGCAGCGTTGGGACGGGGCTCGTCCAAGAGACCCAGTACTTC. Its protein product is CSVGTGLVQETQYF.

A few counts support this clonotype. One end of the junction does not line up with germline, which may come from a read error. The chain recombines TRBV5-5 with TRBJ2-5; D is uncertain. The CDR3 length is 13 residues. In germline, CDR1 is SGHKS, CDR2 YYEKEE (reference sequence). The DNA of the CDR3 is TGTGCCAGCAGCTTGGCCCCCGTTGAGACCCAGCACTTC. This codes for CASSLAPVETQHF. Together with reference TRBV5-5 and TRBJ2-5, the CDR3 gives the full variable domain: DAGVTQSPTHLIKTRGQQVTLRCSPISGHKSVSWYQQVLGQGPQFIFQYYEKEERGRGNFPDRFSARQFPNYSSELNVNALLLGDSALYLCASSLAPVETQHFGPGTRLLVL.

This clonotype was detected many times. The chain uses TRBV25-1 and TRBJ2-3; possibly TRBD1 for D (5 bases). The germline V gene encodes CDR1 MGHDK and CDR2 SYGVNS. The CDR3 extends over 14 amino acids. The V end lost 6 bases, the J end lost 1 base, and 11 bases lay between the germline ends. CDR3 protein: CASSYKGGTDTQYF. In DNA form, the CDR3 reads TGTGCCAGCAGCTATAAAGGGGGCACAGATACGCAGTATTTT.

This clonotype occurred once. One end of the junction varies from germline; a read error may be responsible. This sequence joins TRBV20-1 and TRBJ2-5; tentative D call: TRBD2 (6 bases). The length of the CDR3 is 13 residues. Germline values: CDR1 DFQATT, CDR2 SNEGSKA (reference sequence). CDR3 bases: TGCAGTGCCATAGGACTACCCCTTGAGACCGAGTACTTC. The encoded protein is CSAIGLPLETEYF.